One sample yielded the 26 T cell receptor beta chains listed below, sequenced in a study of tissue T cells after allogeneic stem cell transplantation. The repertoire was sequenced with immunoSEQ multiplex PCR; TCRdb's copy has only in-frame clones and lacks some. The sample contains almost 7,500 clones, around 72% of which appear only once. The source material was skin, sampled at autopsy. Receptors originate from a male patient older than 55 with steroid-refractory graft-versus-host disease after an allogeneic stem cell transplant. Part of the T cells may come from the graft donor.

The CDR3: CASSQDSGPYEQYF. CDR3 nucleotides: TGCGCCAGCAGCCAAGATTCAGGGCCCTACGAGCAGTACTTC. This chain connects TRBV4-3 to TRBJ2-7; D might be TRBD1 (5 bases). The CDR3 is 14 amino acids. Germline V gene lookup returns CDR1 LGHNA and CDR2 YSLEER. V was pared by 0 bases and J by 2 bases, with 8 bases between.

This clone rates as large. Distinct nucleotide sequences in the sample also encode this CDR3. This chain connects TRBV7-9 to TRBJ1-1; no reliable D call. From germline, CDR1 is SEHNR and CDR2 FQNEAQ (reference sequence). V was clipped by 1 base and J by 3 bases, with 0 bases between them. CDR3 length equals 11 residues. The CDR3 coding sequence is TGTGCCAGCAGCTTAGACACTGAAGCTTTCTTT. It encodes CASSLDTEAFF.

V is TRBV4-1 and J is TRBJ1-2; 7 bases align to TRBD1. Losses at the gene ends were 1 base for V and 4 bases for J; bases not matched to a gene: 6. This CDR3 spans 15 amino acids. Germline CDR1 MGHRA, CDR2 YSYEKL. CDR3 nucleotide sequence: TGCGCCAGCAGCCAAGGGGCAGGGGGTACCTATGGCTACACCTTC. It is translated as CASSQGAGGTYGYTF.

V gene TRBV4-1 combines with J gene TRBJ2-3, with 7 bases lining up with TRBD2. The V segment lost 0 bases and the J segment 2 bases; nucleotides outside the gene matches: 14. The CDR3 spans 19 residues. Germline CDR1 MGHRA, CDR2 YSYEKL. CDR3 in amino acids: CASSQDPGQGGTTTDTQYF. CDR3 sequence (DNA): TGCGCCAGCAGCCAAGATCCGGGCCAGGGAGGGACGACCACAGATACGCAGTATTTT.

The V gene is TRBV10-3, the J gene TRBJ2-6, with 9 bases fitting TRBD1. Losses at the gene ends were 10 bases for V and 1 base for J; bases not matched to a gene: 8. The CDR3 is made up of 16 amino acids. Germline CDR1 ENHRY, CDR2 SYGVKD. The CDR3: CATRDRVSSGANVLTF. The CDR3 DNA sequence: TGTGCCACCCGGGACAGGGTGTCATCTGGGGCCAACGTCCTGACTTTC.

The chain joins TRBV4-1 to TRBJ1-1, with D unclear. Germline CDR1 is MGHRA and CDR2 is YSYEKL. V lost 4 bases to trimming and J lost 1 base, with 10 bases between them. This CDR3 spans 14 amino acids. For the CDR3, the DNA is TGCGCCAGCAGCCCCGCGATCGCGAACACTGAAGCTTTCTTT. Translation: CASSPAIANTEAFF.

The rearrangement joins TRBV6-5 to TRBJ2-7, with D perhaps assigned TRBD1 or TRBD2 (6 bases each). CDR1 is MNHEY, CDR2 SVGAGI, per germline. V dropped 0 bases and J dropped 4 bases, with 13 bases sitting between them. The CDR3 loop spans 15 amino acids. CDR3 nucleotide sequence: TGTGCCAGCAGTTACTCGCGGGACACCATGTACGAGCAGTACTTC. Encoded protein: CASSYSRDTMYEQYF.

The chain has TRBV5-4 and TRBJ1-1; a possible D gene is TRBD1 (5 bases). CDR3 length: 14 amino acids. Germline V gene sequence: CDR1 SGHNT, CDR2 YYREEE (reference sequence). The ends were cut back, 0 bases at V and 1 base at J, with 7 bases in the middle. CDR3: CASSLGTRNTEAFF. The CDR3 DNA is TGTGCCAGCAGCTTGGGGACAAGGAACACTGAAGCTTTCTTT.

This chain connects TRBV5-1 to TRBJ2-2; unclear D gene. CDR1 is SGHRS, CDR2 YFSETQ, per germline. The germline V and J ends were trimmed by 6 bases and 3 bases, with 12 bases remaining between them. The CDR3 extends over 14 amino acids. In nucleotides, the CDR3 is TGCGCCAGCACCCCCTCGAGTGACACCGGGGAGCTGTTTTTT. Protein: CASTPSSDTGELFF.

This CDR3 is CAWSGNVRYNSPLHF. The CDR3 DNA reads as TGTGCCTGGAGTGGGAACGTGAGGTATAATTCACCCCTCCACTTT. The chain is built from TRBV30 and TRBJ1-6; D gene ambiguous. With 1 base removed from V and 4 bases from J, the gap between germline ends came to 11 bases. This CDR3 comprises 15 residues. Looked up from germline, CDR1 is GTSNPN and CDR2 is SVGIG (reference sequence).

The chain joins TRBV3-1 (or the pseudogene TRBV3-2) to TRBJ1-6, with a weak D call TRBD1 (5 bases). This CDR3 has 14 residues. Trimming removed 4 bases at V and 6 bases at J, with 10 bases between. The germline gives CDR1 LGHDT, CDR2 YNNKEL (reference sequence). The CDR3 reads CASSPWGGNSPLHF. CDR3 bases: TGTGCCAGCAGCCCCTGGGGCGGTAATTCACCCCTCCACTTT.

Only a few counts were recorded for this clone. The J gene is TRBJ1-2, the V gene TRBV2, with unresolved D. Germline V gene sequence: CDR1 SNHLY, CDR2 FYNNEI. The length of the CDR3 is 13 residues. Trimming shortened V by 6 bases and J by 3 bases, and 11 bases separated the two germline ends. The CDR3, as DNA: TGTGCCAGCAGGTTTCGGGGATACTATGGCTACACCTTC. It specifies CASRFRGYYGYTF.

This clone showed up just a few times. This sequence joins TRBV27 and TRBJ2-3; a possible D gene is TRBD2 (6 bases). The V end was cut by 2 bases, the J end by 5 bases, with 11 bases between. Per germline, CDR1 MNHEY and CDR2 SMNVEV (reference sequence). CDR3 length: 14 amino acids. CDR3 nucleotide sequence: TGTGCCAGCAGTTTACTGGAAGCGGGAGATACGCAGTATTTT. Translation: CASSLLEAGDTQYF.

The V and J genes are TRBV7-9 and TRBJ2-2; D unclear. Trimming cost V 4 bases and J 8 bases, with 17 bases left between them. The germline CDR1 and CDR2 sequences are SEHNR and FQNEAQ (reference sequence). The CDR3 length is 15 residues. The CDR3 reads CASSSRRVEPGELFF. The CDR3 nucleotides read TGTGCCAGCAGCTCACGTAGAGTGGAGCCTGGGGAGCTGTTTTTT.

In DNA, the CDR3 is TGTGCCAGCATGTTGGGGGGCGCCGGCACCGGGGAGCTGTTTTTT. It encodes CASMLGGAGTGELFF. V and J are TRBV28 and TRBJ2-2, with D possibly being TRBD1 or TRBD2 (6 bases each). Trimming pared 7 bases from V and 4 bases from J, leaving 16 bases between. Germline V gene sequence: CDR1 MDHEN, CDR2 SYDVKM. The CDR3 consists of 15 residues.

The rearrangement links TRBV12-3 or TRBV12-4 to TRBJ1-2; D may be TRBD1 (5 bases). V lost 5 bases, J lost 6 bases, and 7 bases lay in between. The CDR3 runs 11 residues. The CDR3 DNA follows: TGTGCCAGCAGTGAAGGGGATGGCTACACCTTC. This translates into CASSEGDGYTF.

CDR3 protein: CASSSSSIGPNSPLHF. CDR3 in DNA: TGTGCCAGCAGCTCCTCGTCGATTGGGCCAAATTCACCCCTCCACTTT. V usage is TRBV7-9 and J usage is TRBJ1-6; D is undetermined. Trimming took 4 bases from V and 7 from J, leaving 17 bases between them. The CDR3 is 16 residues long. Germline assignment: CDR1 SEHNR and CDR2 FQNEAQ (reference sequence).

In its sample, this clone was seen once. This chain connects TRBV7-6 to TRBJ2-3, with TRBD2 as a possible D gene (5 bases). Trimming took off 5 bases at V and 4 bases at J, with 22 bases between the two ends. Germline lookup yields CDR1 SGHVS and CDR2 FNYEAQ. CDR3 length: 17 residues. CDR3 in DNA: TGTGCCAGCAGCGCCCTCGGGATTCCCAAGAGGGCAGATACGCAGTATTTT. Protein product: CASSALGIPKRADTQYF.

V gene TRBV4-1 combines with J gene TRBJ1-3; unclear D gene. This CDR3 has 15 amino acids. Deletions cut 4 bases from V and 2 bases from J, with 12 bases between. The germline V gene has CDR1 MGHRA and CDR2 YSYEKL. This chain's CDR3 is CASSPIQSTGNTIYF. The CDR3 bases are TGCGCCAGCAGCCCTATACAGTCTACTGGAAACACCATATATTTT.

V gene TRBV3-1 (or the pseudogene TRBV3-2) combines with J gene TRBJ2-7, with TRBD1 matching 9 bases. J lost 3 bases, V lost 3 bases, and 0 bases had no gene match. The CDR3 is made up of 13 amino acids. Per the germline V gene, CDR1 is LGHDT and CDR2 is YNNKEL (reference sequence). In DNA form, the CDR3 reads TGTGCCAGCAGCCAGACAGGGGGCTACGAGCAGTACTTC. It specifies CASSQTGGYEQYF.

In this sample, this clone turned up a few times. This chain uses TRBV18 with TRBJ2-2; TRBD1 is a possible D gene (6 bases). Germline V gene sequence: CDR1 KGHSH, CDR2 LQKENI. V was pared by 4 bases and J by 7 bases, with 16 bases between. The CDR3 length is 15 residues. CDR3 in amino acids: CASSLVQGPRGELFF. The CDR3, as DNA: TGTGCCAGCTCACTCGTACAGGGTCCACGCGGGGAGCTGTTTTTT.

The J gene is TRBJ1-2, the V gene TRBV27; tentatively, D is TRBD1 (6 bases). Germline CDR1 is MNHEY and CDR2 is SMNVEV (reference sequence). The CDR3 covers 14 residues. V dropped 2 bases and J dropped 1 base, with 8 bases sitting between them. This CDR3 is CASSLRGGNYGYTF. CDR3 DNA sequence: TGTGCCAGCAGTTTAAGAGGGGGTAACTATGGCTACACCTTC.

Turning to this clone: The sample carries other DNA sequences with the same CDR3. This chain links TRBV5-1 with TRBJ1-1; D gene ambiguous. V was pared by 2 bases and J by 4 bases, with 3 bases between. CDR1 SGHRS and CDR2 YFSETQ come from the germline V gene. The length of the CDR3 is 11 residues. The chain's CDR3 is CASSFGTEAFF. The CDR3 DNA follows: TGCGCCAGCAGCTTCGGCACTGAAGCTTTCTTT.

The chain links TRBV6-2 or TRBV6-3 to TRBJ1-5, with D perhaps TRBD1 (6 bases). The CDR3 is made up of 15 amino acids. Germline CDR1 reads MNHEY; CDR2 reads SVGEGT. Trimming left V 2 bases short and J 4 bases short, with 12 bases between. CDR3 sequence (DNA): TGTGCCAGCAGTTACCTATGGACAGCAAATCAGCCCCAGCATTTT. Translating it yields CASSYLWTANQPQHF.

The chain recombines TRBV12-3 or TRBV12-4 with TRBJ2-3; D gene uncertain. The V end was cut by 6 bases, the J end by 5 bases, with 9 bases between. The CDR3 runs 12 residues. CDR3 region: CASSWNLDTQYF. CDR3 nucleotides: TGTGCCAGCAGCTGGAACCTAGATACGCAGTATTTT.

The gene calls are TRBV4-3 and TRBJ2-7, with D perhaps matching TRBD1 (6 bases). This CDR3 spans 14 amino acids. Germline values: CDR1 LGHNA, CDR2 YSLEER. V lost 0 bases to trimming and J lost 1 base, with 7 bases between them. DNA for the CDR3: TGCGCCAGCAGCCAAGATACAGGGTCCTACGAGCAGTACTTC. Encoded protein: CASSQDTGSYEQYF.